This T cell receptor (beta chain) was found in a study of blood T cells in healthy people across ages. This CDR3 is 19 amino acids long. V lost 0 bases, J lost 2 bases, and 21 bases lay in between. Germline V gene lookup returns CDR1 LGHNA and CDR2 YNFKEQ. For the second PCR, which ran for roughly 6 to 12 cycles, a sample-barcoded 5' primer and a J-beta primer mix were used. All samples yielded 2.5 million or more CDR3-containing paired-end reads. One entry per CDR3 protein, called by TCRdb with MiXCR from the 5' RACE reads. The sample comprises approximately 780,000 distinct CDR3 sequences, around 24% of which are singletons, and around 3% rests with the top ten. These data were also reused for a study on T cells of mothers and their children.

Material for sequencing was blood. The rearrangement joins TRBV4-2 to TRBJ2-3, with D tentatively TRBD2 (6 bases). This clonotype originated in a boy between 10 and 17 years old in good health. CDR3 in amino acids: CASSQEERRGYPYTDTQYF. In DNA form, the CDR3 reads TGTGCCAGCAGCCAAGAAGAGAGGCGGGGCTACCCCTACACAGATACGCAGTATTTT.